This record concerns one T cell receptor (beta chain) sequence. TCRdb redid the calling of the RT-PCR reads with MiXCR, one entry per CDR3 protein. The data show fewer than 800,000 distinct CDR3 sequences, approximately 15% seen once. Germline V CDR1 and CDR2: SGHRS, YFSETQ. The length of the CDR3 is 15 residues. Trimming took 1 base from V and 4 from J; bases not matched to a gene: 6. Sequencing was carried out using memory CD4+ T cells from blood. The clonotype was recovered from a female donor in good health, serving as a healthy control. V is TRBV5-1 and J is TRBJ2-3; 7 bases fit TRBD1. The CDR3 is CASSLNRGRSDTQYF. The CDR3 DNA is TGCGCCAGCAGCTTGAACAGGGGACGTTCAGATACGCAGTATTTT.